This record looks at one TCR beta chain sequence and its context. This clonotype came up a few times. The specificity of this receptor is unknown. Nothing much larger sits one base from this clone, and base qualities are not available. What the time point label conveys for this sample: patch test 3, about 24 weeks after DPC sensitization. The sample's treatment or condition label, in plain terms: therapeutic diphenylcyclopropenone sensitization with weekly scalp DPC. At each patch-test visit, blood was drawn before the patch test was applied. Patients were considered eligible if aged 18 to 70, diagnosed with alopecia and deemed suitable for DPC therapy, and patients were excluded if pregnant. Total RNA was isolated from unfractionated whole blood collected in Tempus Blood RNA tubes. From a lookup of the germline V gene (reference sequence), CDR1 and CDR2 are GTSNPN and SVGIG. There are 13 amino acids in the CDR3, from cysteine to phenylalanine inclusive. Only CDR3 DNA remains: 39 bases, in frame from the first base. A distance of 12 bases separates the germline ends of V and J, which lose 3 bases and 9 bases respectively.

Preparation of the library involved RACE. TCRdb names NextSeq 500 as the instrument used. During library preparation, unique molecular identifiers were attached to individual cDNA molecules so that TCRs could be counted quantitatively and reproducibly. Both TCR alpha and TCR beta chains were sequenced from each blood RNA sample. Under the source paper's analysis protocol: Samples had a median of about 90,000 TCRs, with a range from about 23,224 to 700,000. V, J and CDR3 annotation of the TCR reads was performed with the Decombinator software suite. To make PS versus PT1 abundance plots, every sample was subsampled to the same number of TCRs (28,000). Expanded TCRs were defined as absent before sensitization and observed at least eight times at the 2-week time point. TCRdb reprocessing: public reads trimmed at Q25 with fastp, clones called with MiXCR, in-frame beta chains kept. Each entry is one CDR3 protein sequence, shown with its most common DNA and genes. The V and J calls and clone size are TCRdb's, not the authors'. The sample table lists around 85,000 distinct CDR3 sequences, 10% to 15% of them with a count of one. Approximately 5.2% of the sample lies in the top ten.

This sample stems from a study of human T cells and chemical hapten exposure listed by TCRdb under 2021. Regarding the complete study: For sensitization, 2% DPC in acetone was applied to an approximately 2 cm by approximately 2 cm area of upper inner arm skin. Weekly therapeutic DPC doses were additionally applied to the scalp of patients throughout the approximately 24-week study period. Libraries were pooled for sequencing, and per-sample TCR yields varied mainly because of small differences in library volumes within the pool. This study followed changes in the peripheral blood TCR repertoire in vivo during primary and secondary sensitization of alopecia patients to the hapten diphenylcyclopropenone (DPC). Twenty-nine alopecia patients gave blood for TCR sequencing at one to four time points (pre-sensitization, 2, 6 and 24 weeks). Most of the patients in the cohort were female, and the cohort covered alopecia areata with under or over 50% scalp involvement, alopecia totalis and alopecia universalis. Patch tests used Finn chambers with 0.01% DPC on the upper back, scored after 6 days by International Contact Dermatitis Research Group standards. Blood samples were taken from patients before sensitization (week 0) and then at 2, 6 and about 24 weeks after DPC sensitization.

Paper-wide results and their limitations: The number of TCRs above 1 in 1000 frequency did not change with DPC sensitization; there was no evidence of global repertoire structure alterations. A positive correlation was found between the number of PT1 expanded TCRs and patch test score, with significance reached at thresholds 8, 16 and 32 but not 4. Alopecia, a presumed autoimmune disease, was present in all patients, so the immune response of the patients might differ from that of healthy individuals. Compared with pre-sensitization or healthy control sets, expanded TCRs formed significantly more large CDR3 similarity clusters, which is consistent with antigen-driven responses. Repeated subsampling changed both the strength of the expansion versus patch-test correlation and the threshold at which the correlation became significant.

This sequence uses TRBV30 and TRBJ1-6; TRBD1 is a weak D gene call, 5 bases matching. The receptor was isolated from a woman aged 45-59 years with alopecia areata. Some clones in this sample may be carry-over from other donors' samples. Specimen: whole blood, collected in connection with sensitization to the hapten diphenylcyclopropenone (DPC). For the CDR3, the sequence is CAWREDTISPLHF. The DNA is TGTGCCTGGAGAGAGGACACTATTTCACCCCTCCACTTT.